The T cell receptor (beta chain) under discussion was sequenced for a study of T cells in tumors after PD-1 blockade. Overall study results and limits: After therapy, most expanded exhausted CD8+ clones were absent pre-treatment, suggesting clonal replacement.

A word on this clone: Antigen unknown.

Tumor or blood genomic DNA was sequenced, with inputs of roughly 550 ng to 6,500 ng. Per germline, CDR1 SGHNT and CDR2 YYREEE (reference sequence). CDR3 length equals 13 residues. The ends lost 4 bases at V and 8 bases at J; junction bases unmatched: 3. Generated by immunoSEQ multiplex PCR, the TCRdb table keeps only in-frame clones and is missing some. The profile shows 10,000 to 15,000 clones, about 69% of them singletons. The V call is TRBV5-4, the J call TRBJ2-1; TRBD2 matches 10 bases. The starting material was tumor tissue, obtained before anti-PD-1 treatment. This clonotype was obtained from a human donor with cutaneous squamous cell carcinoma. The CDR3 loop is CASSLSGGHEQFF. The CDR3 DNA sequence: TGTGCCAGCAGCCTTAGCGGGGGGCATGAGCAGTTCTTC.